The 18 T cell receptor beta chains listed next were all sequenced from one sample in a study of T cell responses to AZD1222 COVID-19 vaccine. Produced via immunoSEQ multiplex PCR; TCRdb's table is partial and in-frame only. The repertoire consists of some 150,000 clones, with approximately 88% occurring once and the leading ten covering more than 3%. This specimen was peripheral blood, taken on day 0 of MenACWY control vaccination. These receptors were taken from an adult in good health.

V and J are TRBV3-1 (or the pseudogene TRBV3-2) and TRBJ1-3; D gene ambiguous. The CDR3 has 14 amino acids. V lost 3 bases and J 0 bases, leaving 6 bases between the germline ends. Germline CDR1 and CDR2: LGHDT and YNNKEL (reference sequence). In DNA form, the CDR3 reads TGTGCCAGCAGCCATCGCCCCTCTGGAAACACCATATATTTT. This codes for CASSHRPSGNTIYF.

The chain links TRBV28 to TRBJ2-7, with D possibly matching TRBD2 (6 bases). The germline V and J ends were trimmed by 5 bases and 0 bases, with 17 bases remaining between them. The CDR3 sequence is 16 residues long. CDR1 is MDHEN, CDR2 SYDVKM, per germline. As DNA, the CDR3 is TGTGCCAGCAGTCCCCCGTTCTGGCGGGACTCCTACGAGCAGTACTTC. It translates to CASSPPFWRDSYEQYF.

CDR3 sequence (DNA): TGTGCCAGCAGTGGGGACAGACAAGAGACCCAGTACTTC. It specifies CASSGDRQETQYF. The gene calls are TRBV2 and TRBJ2-5; 7 nucleotides match TRBD1. This CDR3 has 13 amino acids. Losses at the gene ends were 4 bases for V and 2 bases for J; bases not matched to a gene: 1. The germline gives CDR1 SNHLY, CDR2 FYNNEI.

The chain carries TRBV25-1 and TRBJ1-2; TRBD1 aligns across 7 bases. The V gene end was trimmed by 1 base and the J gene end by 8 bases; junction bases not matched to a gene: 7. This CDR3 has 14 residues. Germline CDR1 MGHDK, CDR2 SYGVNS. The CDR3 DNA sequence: TGTGCCAGCAGTGAATTTGACAGGGTGGAGGGCTACACCTTC. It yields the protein CASSEFDRVEGYTF.

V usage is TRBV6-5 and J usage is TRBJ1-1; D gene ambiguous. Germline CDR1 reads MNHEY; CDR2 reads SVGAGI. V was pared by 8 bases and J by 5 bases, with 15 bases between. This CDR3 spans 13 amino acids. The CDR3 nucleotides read TGTGCCAGCCTGGCAGTGGGATATACTGAAGCTTTCTTT. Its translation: CASLAVGYTEAFF.

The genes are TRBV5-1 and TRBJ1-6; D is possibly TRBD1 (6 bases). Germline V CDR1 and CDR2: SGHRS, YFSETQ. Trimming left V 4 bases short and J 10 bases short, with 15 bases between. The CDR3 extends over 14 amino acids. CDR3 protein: CASSGNREGSPLHF. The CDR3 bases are TGCGCCAGCAGCGGAAACAGGGAAGGCTCACCCCTCCACTTT.

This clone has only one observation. The CDR3, as DNA: TGTGCCAGCAGCCAGGGACTCTACAATGAGCAGTTCTTC. This translates into CASSQGLYNEQFF. The V call is TRBV7-8, the J call TRBJ2-1; D perhaps matches TRBD2 (6 bases). CDR3 size: 13 residues. Germline CDR1 reads SGHVS; CDR2 reads FQNEAQ. Trimming removed 5 bases from V and 3 bases from J, with 8 bases in between.

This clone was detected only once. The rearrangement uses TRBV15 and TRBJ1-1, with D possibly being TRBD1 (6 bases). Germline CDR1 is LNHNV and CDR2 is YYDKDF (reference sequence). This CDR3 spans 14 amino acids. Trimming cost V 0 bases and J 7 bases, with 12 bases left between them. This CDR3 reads CATSRDRQDGEAFF. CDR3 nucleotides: TGTGCCACCAGCAGAGATCGACAGGATGGTGAAGCTTTCTTT.

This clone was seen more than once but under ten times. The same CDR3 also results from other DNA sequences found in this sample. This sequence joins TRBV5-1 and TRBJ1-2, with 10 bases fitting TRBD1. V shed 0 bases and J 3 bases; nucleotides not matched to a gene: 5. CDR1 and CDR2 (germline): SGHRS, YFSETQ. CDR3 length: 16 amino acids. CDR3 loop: CASSLEYGTGDYGYTF. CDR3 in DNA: TGCGCCAGCAGCTTGGAGTACGGGACAGGGGACTATGGCTACACCTTC.

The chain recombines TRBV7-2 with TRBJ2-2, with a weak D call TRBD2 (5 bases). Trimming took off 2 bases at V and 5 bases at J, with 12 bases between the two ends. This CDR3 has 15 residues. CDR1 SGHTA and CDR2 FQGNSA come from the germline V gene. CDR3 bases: TGTGCCAGCAGCTTATTGAGGGCAGATACCGGGGAGCTGTTTTTT. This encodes CASSLLRADTGELFF.

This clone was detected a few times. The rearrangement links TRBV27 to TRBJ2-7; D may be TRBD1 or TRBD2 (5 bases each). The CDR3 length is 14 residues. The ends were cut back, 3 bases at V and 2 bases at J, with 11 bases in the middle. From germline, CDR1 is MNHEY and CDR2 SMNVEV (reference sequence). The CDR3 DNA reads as TGTGCCAGCAGTTTGTGGCAGGGAGCCTACGAGCAGTACTTC. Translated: CASSLWQGAYEQYF.

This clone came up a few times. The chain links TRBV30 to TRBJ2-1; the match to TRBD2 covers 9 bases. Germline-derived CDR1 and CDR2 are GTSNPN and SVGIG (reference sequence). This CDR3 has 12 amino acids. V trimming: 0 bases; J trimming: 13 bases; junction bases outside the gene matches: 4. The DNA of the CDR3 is TGTGCCTGGAGTGTAGCTAGCGGGGCCCAGTTCTTC. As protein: CAWSVASGAQFF.

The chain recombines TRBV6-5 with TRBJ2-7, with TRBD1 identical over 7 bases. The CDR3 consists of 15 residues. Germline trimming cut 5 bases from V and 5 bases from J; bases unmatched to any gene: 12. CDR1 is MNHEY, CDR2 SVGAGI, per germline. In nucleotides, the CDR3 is TGTGCCAGCAGTCCGATAAAGCCCGACAGGGACGAGCAGTACTTC. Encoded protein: CASSPIKPDRDEQYF.

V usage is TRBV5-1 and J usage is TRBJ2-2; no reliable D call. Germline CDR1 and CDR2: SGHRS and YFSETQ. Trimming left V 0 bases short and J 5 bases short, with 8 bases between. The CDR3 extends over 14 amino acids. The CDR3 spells CASSLEVRTGELFF. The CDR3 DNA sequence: TGCGCCAGCAGCTTGGAAGTTCGAACCGGGGAGCTGTTTTTT.

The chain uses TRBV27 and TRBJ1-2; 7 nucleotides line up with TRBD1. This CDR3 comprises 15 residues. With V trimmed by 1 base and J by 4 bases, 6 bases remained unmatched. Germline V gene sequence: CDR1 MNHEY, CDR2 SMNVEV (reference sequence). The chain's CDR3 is CASSLYRGRSYGYTF. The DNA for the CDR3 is TGTGCCAGCAGTTTATACAGGGGTAGATCCTATGGCTACACCTTC.

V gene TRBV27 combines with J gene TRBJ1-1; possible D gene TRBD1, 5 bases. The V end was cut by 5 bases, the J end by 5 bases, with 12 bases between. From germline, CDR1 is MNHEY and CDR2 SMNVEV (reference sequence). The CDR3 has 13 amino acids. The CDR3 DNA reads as TGTGCCAGCAGTGGACACCAGGGTACTGAAGCTTTCTTT. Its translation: CASSGHQGTEAFF.

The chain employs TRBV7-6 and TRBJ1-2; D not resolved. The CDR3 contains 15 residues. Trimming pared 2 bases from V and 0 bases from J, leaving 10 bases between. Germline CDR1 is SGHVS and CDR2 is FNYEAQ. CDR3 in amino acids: CASSLIEFANYGYTF. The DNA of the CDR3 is TGTGCCAGCAGCTTAATAGAGTTTGCTAACTATGGCTACACCTTC.

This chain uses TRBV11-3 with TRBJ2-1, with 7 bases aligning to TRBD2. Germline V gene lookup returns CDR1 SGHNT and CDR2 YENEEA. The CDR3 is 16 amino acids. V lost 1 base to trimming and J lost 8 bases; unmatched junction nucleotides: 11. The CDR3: CASSLGGGSKVHEQFF. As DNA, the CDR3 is TGTGCCAGCAGCTTAGGCGGCGGGAGTAAAGTCCATGAGCAGTTCTTC.